Listed below are T cell receptor beta chains from one sample, sequenced in a study of shared T cell receptors in the human thymus. The protocol was immunoSEQ multiplex PCR, while the TCRdb copy is restricted to in-frame clones and leaves out a portion. The sample records hundreds of thousands of clones, roughly 90% being singletons. The data also belong to a second study, concerning human thymus T cells.

Sequencing was performed on thymocytes. The receptors here all came from a boy younger than two with a congenital heart defect. Each CDR3 is given with its conserved first and last residue. D genes are given only for firm matches. Part of the rows lack a size; the others show once, few, many or a class for expanded clones.

clone_size d_call j_call v_call cdr3_nt cdr3_aa
once TRBD2 TRBJ2-2 TRBV19 TGTGCCAGTAGTATTAGCTTTAGCGGGAACTTAAGCGGCTGCACCGGGGAGCTGTTTTTT CASSISFSGNLSGCTGELFF
- TRBD2 TRBJ2-5 TRBV4-3 TGCGCCAGCAGCCAAGAAAGGAGGGACTACCCTGGGGAGACCCAGTACTTC CASSQERRDYPGETQYF
few - TRBJ2-7 TRBV5-4 TGTGCCAGCAGCTTAGATGCAACGCGGGGAGCCTACGAGCAGTACTTC CASSLDATRGAYEQYF
- TRBD1 TRBJ1-2 TRBV6-1 TGTGCCAGCAGTGTCCTGGACAGGAGCGCTATGGACTATGGCTACACCTTC CASSVLDRSAMDYGYTF
- - TRBJ2-4 TRBV28 TGTGCCTCGGGCGGGATCCAAAACATTCAGTACTTC CASGGIQNIQYF
- - TRBJ2-7 TRBV5-1 TGCGCCAGCAGCTTAGTTTCTACATACCCCCCTGGGGCAGCCTACGAGCAGTACTTC CASSLVSTYPPGAAYEQYF
once TRBD1 TRBJ1-2 TRBV4-3 TGCGCCAGCAGCCGTCTGGGGACAGTCAACTATGGCTACACCTTC CASSRLGTVNYGYTF
- - TRBJ2-3 TRBV2 TGTGCCAGAGCGGGCAGCACAGATACGCAGTATTTT CARAGSTDTQYF
once TRBD2 TRBJ2-3 TRBV4-1 TGCGCCAGCAGCCATTGGGGTGGACTAGCGGGAGGGGTTCGAGATACGCAGTATTTT CASSHWGGLAGGVRDTQYF
- TRBD2 TRBJ2-1 TRBV5-6 TGTGCCAGCAGCCCTCCGAATTTAGCGGGACTAGCGGGAGAGGATGAGCAGTTCTTC CASSPPNLAGLAGEDEQFF
few - TRBJ2-1 TRBV5-4 TGTGCCAGCAGCTCAGAAGACAATGAGCAGTTCTTC CASSSEDNEQFF
- TRBD2 TRBJ2-3 TRBV5-4 TGTGCCAGCAGCTTTGGGAGCGGGGGGGACACAGATACGCAGTATTTT CASSFGSGGDTDTQYF
- - TRBJ2-5 TRBV28 TGTGCCAGCAGTTTGAGAACAGGGCAACAAGAGACCCAGTACTTC CASSLRTGQQETQYF
- - TRBJ2-4 TRBV11-1 TGTGCCAGCAGCTTAGCGATTGGTGTCACAAAAAACATTCAGTACTTC CASSLAIGVTKNIQYF
- - TRBJ2-1 TRBV9 TGTGCCAGCAGCGTACGAACTGATGAAGAGTCGTCGGGCTCCTACAATGAGCAGTTCTTC CASSVRTDEESSGSYNEQFF
- TRBD2 TRBJ2-7 TRBV18 TGTGCCAGCTCACCACGCCCGGGGCGCGGGAGGCCGGTCGAGCAGTACTTC CASSPRPGRGRPVEQYF
- TRBD1 TRBJ2-7 TRBV7-2 TGTGCCAGCAGCTTAGCCCGACAGGGGGCTAGACTAGTATCTGCGTACGAGCAGTACTTC CASSLARQGARLVSAYEQYF
- TRBD2 TRBJ2-4 TRBV28 TGTGCCAGCAGTTTATGCGAAGGGGAGGGAGCCCCCAAAAACATTCAGTACTTC CASSLCEGEGAPKNIQYF
once TRBD2 TRBJ2-1 TRBV2 TGTGCCAGCAGTGGGGGTCTCGGACTAGCGGGAGTCAATGAGCAGTTCTTC CASSGGLGLAGVNEQFF
- TRBD1 TRBJ2-4 TRBV6-5 TGTGCCAGCAGTGCGACAGGGGGAGCCAAAAACATTCAGTACTTC CASSATGGAKNIQYF
- TRBD1 TRBJ1-1 TRBV28 TGTGCCAGCAGTTCCACCCAGGGGGACGCTTTCTTT CASSSTQGDAFF
- TRBD1 TRBJ2-7 TRBV19 TGTGCCAGCCAACAGGGGGCATTCGACTACGAGCAGTACTTC CASQQGAFDYEQYF
- - TRBJ2-7 TRBV18 TGTGCCAGCTCACCAAACAGGGACCGATTTACCTACGAGCAGTACTTC CASSPNRDRFTYEQYF
once - TRBJ1-4 TRBV28 TGTGCCAGCAGCCCGAGGAGGGGTAGCCGGGAAAAACTGTTTTTT CASSPRRGSREKLFF
- - TRBJ2-3 TRBV27 TGTGCCAGCAGTTTATCATCGGGGGATACGCAGTATTTT CASSLSSGDTQYF
- - TRBJ1-2 TRBV21-1 TGTGCCAGCAGCATGACTATCTATGGCTACACCTTC CASSMTIYGYTF
- TRBD1 TRBJ2-1 TRBV12-5 TGTGCTAGTGGTTCCGGAACCGGGACAGGGTTCCATGAGCAGTTCTTC CASGSGTGTGFHEQFF
- TRBD1 TRBJ1-2 TRBV11-3 TGTCCTCAGTGGGGACAGGCCTGCTATGGCTACACCTTC CPQWGQACYGYTF
- - TRBJ2-4 TRBV7-9 TGTGCCAGCAGCTTCGGTTGGTGGGCCAAAAACATTCAGTACTTC CASSFGWWAKNIQYF
- TRBD2 TRBJ2-7 TRBV7-9 TGTGCCAGCAGCCACCCTAGGGGACTAGCGGGACCCTACGAGCAGTACTTC CASSHPRGLAGPYEQYF
- - TRBJ2-1 TRBV4-1 TGCGCCAGCAGCCAAGTCCAGCGGAACAATGAGCAGTTCTTC CASSQVQRNNEQFF
once - TRBJ2-2 TRBV6-1 TGTGCCAGCAGTGAAGATCGGGGGATTAGTGGCGGGGAGCTGTTTTTT CASSEDRGISGGELFF
once TRBD2 TRBJ2-1 TRBV5-1 TGCGCCAGCAGCTTAGCCCCTAGCGGGAGCTCCTACAATGAGCAGTTCTTC CASSLAPSGSSYNEQFF
- TRBD1 TRBJ1-1 TRBV20-1 TGCAGTGCTAAGGGACAGGGGGCGGCTTTCTTT CSAKGQGAAFF
- - TRBJ1-1 TRBV27 TGTGCCAGCAGTTTAGAGACAAAAACGGTGAACACTGAAGCTTTCTTT CASSLETKTVNTEAFF